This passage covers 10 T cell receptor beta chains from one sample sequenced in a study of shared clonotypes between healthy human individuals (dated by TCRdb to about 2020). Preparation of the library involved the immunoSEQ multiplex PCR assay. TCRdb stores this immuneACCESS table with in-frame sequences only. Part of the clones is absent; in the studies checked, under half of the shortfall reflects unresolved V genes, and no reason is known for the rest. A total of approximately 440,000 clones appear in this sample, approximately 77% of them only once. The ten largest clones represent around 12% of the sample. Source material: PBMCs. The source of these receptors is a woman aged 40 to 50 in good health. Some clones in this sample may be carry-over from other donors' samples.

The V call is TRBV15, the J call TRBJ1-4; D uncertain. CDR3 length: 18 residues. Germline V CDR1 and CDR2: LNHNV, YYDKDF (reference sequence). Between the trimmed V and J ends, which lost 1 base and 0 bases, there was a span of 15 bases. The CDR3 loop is CATSRAPSGTATNEKLFF. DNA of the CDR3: TGTGCCACCAGCAGAGCCCCCTCGGGAACTGCAACTAATGAAAAACTGTTTTTT.

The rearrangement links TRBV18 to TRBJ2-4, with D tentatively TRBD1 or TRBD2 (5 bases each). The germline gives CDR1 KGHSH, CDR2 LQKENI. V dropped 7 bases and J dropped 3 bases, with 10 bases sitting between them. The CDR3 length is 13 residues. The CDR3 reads CASLRDVKNIQYF. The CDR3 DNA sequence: TGTGCCAGCTTACGGGACGTCAAAAACATTCAGTACTTC.

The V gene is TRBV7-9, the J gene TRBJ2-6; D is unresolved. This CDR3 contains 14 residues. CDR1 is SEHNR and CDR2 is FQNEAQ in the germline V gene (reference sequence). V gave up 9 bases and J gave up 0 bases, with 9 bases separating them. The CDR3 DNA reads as TGTGCCAGGGACCTGGGCTCTGGGGCCAACGTCCTGACTTTC. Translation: CARDLGSGANVLTF.

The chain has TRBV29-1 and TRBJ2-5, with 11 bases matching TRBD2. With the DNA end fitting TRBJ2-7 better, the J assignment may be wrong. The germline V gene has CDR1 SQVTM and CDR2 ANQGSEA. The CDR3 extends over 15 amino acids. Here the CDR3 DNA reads TGCAGCGTTTTTACTAGCGGGAGAACATTCTACGAGCAGTACTTC. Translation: CSVFTSGRTFYEQYF.

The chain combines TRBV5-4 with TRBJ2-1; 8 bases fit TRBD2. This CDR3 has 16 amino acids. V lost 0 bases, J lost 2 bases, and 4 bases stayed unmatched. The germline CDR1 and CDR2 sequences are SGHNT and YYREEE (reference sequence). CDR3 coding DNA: TGTGCCAGCAGCTTGGATTCGCGGGAGGCCTACAATGAGCAGTTCTTC. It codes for CASSLDSREAYNEQFF.

CDR3 nucleotides: TGTGCCAGTAGTCAAGGCGGGGATCCCAGCACAGATACGCAGTATTTT. Translated: CASSQGGDPSTDTQYF. This chain uses TRBV19 with TRBJ2-3, with TRBD2 as a possible D gene (6 bases). V was clipped by 5 bases and J by 0 bases, with 15 bases between them. This CDR3 spans 16 amino acids. Germline CDR1 LNHDA, CDR2 SQIVND (reference sequence). The whole variable domain, filled in from reference TRBV19 and TRBJ2-3, reads DGGITQSPKYLFRKEGQNVTLSCEQNLNHDAMYWYRQDPGQGLRLIYYSQIVNDFQKGDIAEGYSVSREKKESFPLTVTSAQKNPTAFYLCASSQGGDPSTDTQYFGPGTRLTVL.

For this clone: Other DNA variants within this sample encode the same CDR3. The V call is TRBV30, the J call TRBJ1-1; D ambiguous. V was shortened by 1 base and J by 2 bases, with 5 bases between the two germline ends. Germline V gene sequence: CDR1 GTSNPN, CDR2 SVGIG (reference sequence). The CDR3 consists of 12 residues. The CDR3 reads CAWSDTNTEAFF. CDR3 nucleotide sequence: TGTGCCTGGAGTGACACAAACACTGAAGCTTTCTTT.

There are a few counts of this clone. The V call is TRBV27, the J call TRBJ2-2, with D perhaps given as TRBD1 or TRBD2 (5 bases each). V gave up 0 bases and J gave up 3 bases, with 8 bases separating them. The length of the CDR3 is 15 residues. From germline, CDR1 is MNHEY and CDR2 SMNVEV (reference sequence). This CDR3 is CASSLSGTDTGELFF. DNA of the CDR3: TGTGCCAGCAGTTTATCGGGGACCGACACCGGGGAGCTGTTTTTT.

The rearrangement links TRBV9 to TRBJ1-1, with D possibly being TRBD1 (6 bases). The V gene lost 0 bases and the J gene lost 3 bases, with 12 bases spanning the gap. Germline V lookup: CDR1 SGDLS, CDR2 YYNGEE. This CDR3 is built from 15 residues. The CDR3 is CASSVDGGGDTEAFF. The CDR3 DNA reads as TGTGCCAGCAGCGTAGATGGGGGCGGAGACACTGAAGCTTTCTTT.

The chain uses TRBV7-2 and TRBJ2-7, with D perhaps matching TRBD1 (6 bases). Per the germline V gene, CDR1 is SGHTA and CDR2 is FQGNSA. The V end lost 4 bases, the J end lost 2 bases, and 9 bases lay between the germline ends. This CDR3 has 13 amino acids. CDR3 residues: CASSSQGAYEQYF. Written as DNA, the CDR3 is TGTGCCAGCAGCTCACAGGGAGCCTACGAGCAGTACTTC.